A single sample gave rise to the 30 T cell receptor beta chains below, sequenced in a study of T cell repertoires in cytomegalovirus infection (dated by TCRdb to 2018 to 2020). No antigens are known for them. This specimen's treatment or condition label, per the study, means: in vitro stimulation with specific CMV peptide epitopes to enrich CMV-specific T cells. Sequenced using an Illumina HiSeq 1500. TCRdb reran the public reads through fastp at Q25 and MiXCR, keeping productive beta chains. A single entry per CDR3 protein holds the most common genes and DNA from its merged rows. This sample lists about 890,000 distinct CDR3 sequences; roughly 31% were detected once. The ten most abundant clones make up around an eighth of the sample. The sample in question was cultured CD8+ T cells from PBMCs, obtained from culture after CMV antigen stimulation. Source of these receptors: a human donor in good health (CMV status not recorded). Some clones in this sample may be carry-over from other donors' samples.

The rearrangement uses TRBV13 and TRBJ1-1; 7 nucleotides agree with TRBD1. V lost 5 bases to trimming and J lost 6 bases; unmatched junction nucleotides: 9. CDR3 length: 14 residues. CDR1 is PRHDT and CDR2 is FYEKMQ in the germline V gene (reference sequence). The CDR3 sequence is CASSPRGQRAEAFF. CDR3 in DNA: TGTGCCAGCAGCCCAAGGGGGCAGAGGGCTGAAGCTTTCTTT.

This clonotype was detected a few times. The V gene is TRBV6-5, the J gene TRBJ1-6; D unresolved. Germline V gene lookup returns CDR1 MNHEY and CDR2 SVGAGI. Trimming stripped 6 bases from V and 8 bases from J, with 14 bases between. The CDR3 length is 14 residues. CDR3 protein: CASRPQRVYSPLHF. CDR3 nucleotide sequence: TGTGCCAGCAGGCCCCAGAGGGTCTATTCACCCCTCCACTTT.

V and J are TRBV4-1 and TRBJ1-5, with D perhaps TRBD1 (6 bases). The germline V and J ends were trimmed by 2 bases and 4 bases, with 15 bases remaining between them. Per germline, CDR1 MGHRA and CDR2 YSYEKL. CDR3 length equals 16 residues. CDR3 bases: TGCGCCAGCAGCCAACCCGGCAGGGGAACTAATCAGCCCCAGCATTTT. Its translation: CASSQPGRGTNQPQHF.

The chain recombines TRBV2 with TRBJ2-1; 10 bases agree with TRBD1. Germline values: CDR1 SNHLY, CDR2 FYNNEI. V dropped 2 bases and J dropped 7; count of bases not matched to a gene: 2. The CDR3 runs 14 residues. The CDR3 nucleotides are TGTGCCAGCAGTGAAAGGACAGGGGGAAATGAGCAGTTCTTC. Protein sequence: CASSERTGGNEQFF.

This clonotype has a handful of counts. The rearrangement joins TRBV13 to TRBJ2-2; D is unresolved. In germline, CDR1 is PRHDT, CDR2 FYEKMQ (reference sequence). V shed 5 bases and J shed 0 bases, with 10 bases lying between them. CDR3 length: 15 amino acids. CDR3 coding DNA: TGTGCCAGCAGCCCCAGAGACGCGAACACCGGGGAGCTGTTTTTT. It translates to CASSPRDANTGELFF.

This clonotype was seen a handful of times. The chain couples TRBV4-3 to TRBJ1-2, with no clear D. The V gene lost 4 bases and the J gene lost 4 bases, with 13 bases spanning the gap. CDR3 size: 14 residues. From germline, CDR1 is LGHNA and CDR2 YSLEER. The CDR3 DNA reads TGCGCCAGCAGCCCGATGACCCAATCCTATGGCTACACCTTC. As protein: CASSPMTQSYGYTF.

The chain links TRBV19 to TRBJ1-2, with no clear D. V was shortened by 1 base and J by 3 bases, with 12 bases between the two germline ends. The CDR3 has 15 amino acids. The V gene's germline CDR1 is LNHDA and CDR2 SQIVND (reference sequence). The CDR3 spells CASSIARGSHYGYTF. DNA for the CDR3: TGTGCCAGTAGTATAGCTCGAGGTTCCCACTATGGCTACACCTTC.

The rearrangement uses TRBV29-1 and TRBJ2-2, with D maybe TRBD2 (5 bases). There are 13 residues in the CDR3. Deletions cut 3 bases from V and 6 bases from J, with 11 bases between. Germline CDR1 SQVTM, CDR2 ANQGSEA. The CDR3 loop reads CSVDGELAGELFF. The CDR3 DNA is TGCAGCGTTGACGGGGAGCTGGCCGGGGAGCTGTTTTTT.

In DNA, the CDR3 is TGTGCCATCAGTGAGTCGGCGGGCACAGATACGCAGTATTTT. Protein product: CAISESAGTDTQYF. The chain combines TRBV10-3 with TRBJ2-3; D uncertain. CDR1 and CDR2 (germline): ENHRY, SYGVKD. Trimming stripped 0 bases from V and 1 base from J, with 5 bases between. CDR3 size: 14 residues.

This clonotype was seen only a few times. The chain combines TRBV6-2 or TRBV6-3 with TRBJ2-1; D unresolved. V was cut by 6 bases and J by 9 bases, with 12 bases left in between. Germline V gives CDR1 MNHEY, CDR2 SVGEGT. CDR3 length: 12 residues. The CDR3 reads CASSPYTTEQFF. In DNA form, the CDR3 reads TGTGCCAGCAGCCCCTACACTACTGAGCAGTTCTTC.

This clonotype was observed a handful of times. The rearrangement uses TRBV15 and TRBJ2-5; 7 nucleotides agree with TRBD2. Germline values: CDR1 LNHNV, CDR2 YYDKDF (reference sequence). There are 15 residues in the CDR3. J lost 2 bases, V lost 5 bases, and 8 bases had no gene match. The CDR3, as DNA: TGTGCCACCAGCCGTTGGAGGCGGGGGCAAGAGACCCAGTACTTC. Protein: CATSRWRRGQETQYF.

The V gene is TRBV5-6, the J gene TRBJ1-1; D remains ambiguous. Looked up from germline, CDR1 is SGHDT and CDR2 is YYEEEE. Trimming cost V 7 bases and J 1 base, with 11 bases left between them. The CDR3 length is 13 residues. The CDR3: CASGEKGNTEAFF. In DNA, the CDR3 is TGTGCCAGCGGGGAGAAGGGGAACACTGAAGCTTTCTTT. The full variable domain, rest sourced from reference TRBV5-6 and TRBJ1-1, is DAGVTQSPTHLIKTRGQQVTLRCSPKSGHDTVSWYQQALGQGPQFIFQYYEEEERQRGNFPDRFSGHQFPNYSSELNVNALLLGDSALYLCASGEKGNTEAFFGQGTRLTVV.

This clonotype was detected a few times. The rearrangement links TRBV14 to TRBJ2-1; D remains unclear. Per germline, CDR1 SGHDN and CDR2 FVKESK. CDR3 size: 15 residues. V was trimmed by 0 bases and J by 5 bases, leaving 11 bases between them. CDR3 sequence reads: CASSQESGVHNEQFF. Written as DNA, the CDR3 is TGTGCCAGCAGCCAAGAATCCGGAGTGCACAATGAGCAGTTCTTC.

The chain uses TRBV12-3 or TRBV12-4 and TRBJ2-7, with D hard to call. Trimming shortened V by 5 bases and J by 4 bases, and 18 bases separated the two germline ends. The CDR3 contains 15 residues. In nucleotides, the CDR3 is TGTGCCAGCAGTCATCCCCTCCGACCCGTTTACGAGCAGTACTTC. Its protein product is CASSHPLRPVYEQYF.

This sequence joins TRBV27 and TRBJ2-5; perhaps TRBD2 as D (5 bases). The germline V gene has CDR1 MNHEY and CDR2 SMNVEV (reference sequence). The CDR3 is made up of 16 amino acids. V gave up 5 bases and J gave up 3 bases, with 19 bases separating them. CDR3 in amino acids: CASSPYGLAGEETQYF. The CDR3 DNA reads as TGTGCCAGCAGTCCCTATGGGCTAGCCGGGGAAGAGACCCAGTACTTC.

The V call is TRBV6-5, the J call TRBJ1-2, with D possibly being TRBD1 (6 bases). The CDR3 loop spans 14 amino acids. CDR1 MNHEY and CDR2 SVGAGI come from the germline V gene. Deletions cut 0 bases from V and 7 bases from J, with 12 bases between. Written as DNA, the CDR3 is TGTGCCAGCAGTTACTCGAGTGGAGGGGGTGGCTACACCTTC. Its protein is CASSYSSGGGGYTF.

The CDR3 region is CSVLFVTTEAFF. In DNA, the CDR3 is TGCAGCGTTCTGTTTGTGACCACTGAAGCTTTCTTT. V usage is TRBV29-1 and J usage is TRBJ1-1; D is ambiguous. The CDR3 length is 12 residues. Trimming removed 5 bases at V and 4 bases at J, with 11 bases between. Germline CDR1 SQVTM, CDR2 ANQGSEA.

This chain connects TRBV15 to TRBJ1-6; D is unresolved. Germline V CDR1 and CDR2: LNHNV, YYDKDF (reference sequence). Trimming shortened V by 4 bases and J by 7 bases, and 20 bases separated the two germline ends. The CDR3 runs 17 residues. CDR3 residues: CATSTAWREEGNSPLHF. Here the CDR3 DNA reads TGTGCCACCAGCACCGCCTGGAGGGAGGAAGGGAATTCACCCCTCCACTTT.

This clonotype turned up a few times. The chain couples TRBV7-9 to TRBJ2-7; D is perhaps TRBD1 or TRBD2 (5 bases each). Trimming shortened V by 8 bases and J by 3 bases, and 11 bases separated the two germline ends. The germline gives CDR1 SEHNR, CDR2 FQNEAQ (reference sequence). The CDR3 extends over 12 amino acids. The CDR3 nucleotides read TGTGCCAGCCGGGACGATAGCTACGAGCAGTACTTC. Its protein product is CASRDDSYEQYF.

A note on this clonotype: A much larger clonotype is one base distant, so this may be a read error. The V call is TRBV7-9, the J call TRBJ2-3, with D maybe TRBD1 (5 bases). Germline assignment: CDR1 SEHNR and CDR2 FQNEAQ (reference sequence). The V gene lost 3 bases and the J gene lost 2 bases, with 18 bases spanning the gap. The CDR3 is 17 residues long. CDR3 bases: TGTGCCAGCAGCTTGCCCGGGCAGGGTCGATTCACAGATACGCAGTATTTT. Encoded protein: CASSLPGQGRFTDTQYF. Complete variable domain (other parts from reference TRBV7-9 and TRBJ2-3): DTGVSQNPRHKITKRGQNVTFRCDPISEHNRLYWYRQTLGQGPEFLTYFQNEAQLEKSRLLSDRFSAERPKGSFSTLEIQRTEQGDSAMYLCASSLPGQGRFTDTQYFGPGTRLTVL.

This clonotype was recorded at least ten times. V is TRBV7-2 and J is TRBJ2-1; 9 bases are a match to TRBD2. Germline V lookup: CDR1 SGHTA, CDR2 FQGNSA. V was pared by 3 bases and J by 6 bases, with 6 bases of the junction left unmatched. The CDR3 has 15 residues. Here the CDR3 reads CASSFSAGGTNEQFF. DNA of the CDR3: TGTGCCAGCAGCTTTTCGGCGGGGGGGACCAATGAGCAGTTCTTC. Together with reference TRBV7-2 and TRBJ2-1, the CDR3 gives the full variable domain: GAGVSQSPSNKVTEKGKDVELRCDPISGHTALYWYRQSLGQGLEFLIYFQGNSAPDKSGLPSDRFSAERTGGSVSTLTIQRTQQEDSAVYLCASSFSAGGTNEQFFGPGTRLTVL.

The CDR3 DNA sequence: TGTGCCAGTAGTATCAGGGGGGAGGACACTGAAGCTTTCTTT. Protein sequence: CASSIRGEDTEAFF. The rearrangement uses TRBV19 and TRBJ1-1; 7 bases match TRBD1. There are 14 residues in the CDR3. V lost 3 bases to trimming and J lost 3 bases; unmatched junction nucleotides: 4. Germline CDR1 is LNHDA and CDR2 is SQIVND (reference sequence).

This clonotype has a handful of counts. CDR3 in amino acids: CASSYSYTDTQYF. CDR3 nucleotide sequence: TGTGCCAGCAGTTATTCATACACAGATACGCAGTATTTT. The chain uses TRBV6-5 and TRBJ2-3; D remains ambiguous. CDR1 is MNHEY, CDR2 SVGAGI, per germline. V lost 3 bases and J lost 2, with 6 bases in between. The CDR3 loop spans 13 amino acids.

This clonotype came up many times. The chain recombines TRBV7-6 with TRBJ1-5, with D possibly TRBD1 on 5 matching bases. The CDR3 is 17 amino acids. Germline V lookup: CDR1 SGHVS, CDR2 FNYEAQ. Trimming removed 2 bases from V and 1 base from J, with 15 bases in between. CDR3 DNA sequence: TGTGCCAGCAGCTTAACGGGCAGGGAGTACAGCAATCAGCCCCAGCATTTT. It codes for CASSLTGREYSNQPQHF.

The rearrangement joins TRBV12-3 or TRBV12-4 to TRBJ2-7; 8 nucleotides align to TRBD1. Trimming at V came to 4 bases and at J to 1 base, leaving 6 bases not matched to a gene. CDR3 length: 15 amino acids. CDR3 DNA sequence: TGTGCCAGCAGTTACGGGACAGGCCTTTCCTACGAGCAGTACTTC. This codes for CASSYGTGLSYEQYF.

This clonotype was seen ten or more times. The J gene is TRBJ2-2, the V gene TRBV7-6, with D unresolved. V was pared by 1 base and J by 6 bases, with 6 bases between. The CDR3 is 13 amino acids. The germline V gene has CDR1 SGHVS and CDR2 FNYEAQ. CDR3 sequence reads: CASSLVVSGELFF. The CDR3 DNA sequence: TGTGCCAGCAGCTTAGTGGTTTCCGGGGAGCTGTTTTTT.

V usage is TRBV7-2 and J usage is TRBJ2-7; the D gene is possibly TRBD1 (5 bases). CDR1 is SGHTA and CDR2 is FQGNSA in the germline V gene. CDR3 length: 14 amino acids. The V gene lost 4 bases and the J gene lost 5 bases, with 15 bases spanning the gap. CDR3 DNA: TGTGCCAGCAGCTCACCCCGGACATGGCACGAGCAGTACTTC. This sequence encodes CASSSPRTWHEQYF.

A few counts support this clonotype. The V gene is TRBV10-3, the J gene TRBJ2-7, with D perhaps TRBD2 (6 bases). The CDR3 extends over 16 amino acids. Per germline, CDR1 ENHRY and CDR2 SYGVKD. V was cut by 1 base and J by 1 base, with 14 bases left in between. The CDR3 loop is CAISEWREEASYEQYF. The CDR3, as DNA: TGTGCCATCAGTGAGTGGAGGGAGGAAGCGTCCTACGAGCAGTACTTC.

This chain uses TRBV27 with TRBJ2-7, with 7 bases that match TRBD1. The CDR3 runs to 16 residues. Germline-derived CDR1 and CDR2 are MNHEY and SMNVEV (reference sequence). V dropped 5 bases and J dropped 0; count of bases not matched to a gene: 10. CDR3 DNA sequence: TGTGCCAGCAGTCCGACAGGGTACGAAAGCTCCTACGAGCAGTACGTC. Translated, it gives CASSPTGYESSYEQYV.

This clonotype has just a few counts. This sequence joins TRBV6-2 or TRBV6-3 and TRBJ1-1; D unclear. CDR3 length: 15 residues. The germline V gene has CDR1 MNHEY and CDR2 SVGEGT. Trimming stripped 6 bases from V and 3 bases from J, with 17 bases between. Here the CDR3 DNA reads TGTGCCAGCAGGGTCCTGCGGGTGCGGGACACTGAAGCTTTCTTT. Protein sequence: CASRVLRVRDTEAFF.